Only a few counts were recorded for the clone carrying this T cell receptor (beta chain). The naive CD8 fraction comprised CD45RO-negative cells positively selected for CCR7 and excluded terminally differentiated effector memory CD45RA+ cells. Generated by immunoSEQ multiplex PCR, the TCRdb table keeps only in-frame clones and is missing some. The sample consists of about 1,900,000 clones, roughly 94% of them appearing once. The data were taken from a study of shared clonotypes between healthy human individuals. V lost 3 bases to trimming and J lost 3 bases, with 11 bases between them. The CDR3 extends over 14 amino acids. CDR1 and CDR2 (germline): SGHTA, FQGNSA.

The sample comprised naive CD8+ T cells sorted from blood. This chain joins TRBV7-2 and TRBJ1-2; D is ambiguous. The TCR sequence derives from a man aged 18 to 29 in good health. The CDR3 nucleotides are TGTGCCAGCAGCTTTTGGGTGGACGACTATGGCTACACCTTC. It codes for CASSFWVDDYGYTF.